Below are 24 T cell receptor beta chains sequenced from a single sample in a study of CD8+CD57+ T cells in acquired aplastic anemia. The use of genomic DNA as template underpinned the TCR beta VDJ and CDR3 profiling. TCRdb reprocessed the reads with MiXCR, giving one entry per CDR3 protein. The sample gives under 250,000 distinct CDR3 sequences, more than 40% of which show up once; less than 9% is in the top ten. By flow cytometry, patients selected for sequencing had shown an expansion of CD8+CD57+ cells. The sequenced material came from sorted CD4+, CD8+, or CD8+CD57+ T cells (not recorded which) from PBMCs. The source of these receptors is a human donor with aplastic anemia.

The chain recombines TRBV5-1 with TRBJ2-5, with 13 bases matching TRBD2. CDR1 is SGHRS, CDR2 YFSETQ, per germline. Unmatched junction bases numbered 10, after V lost 6 bases and J lost 2 bases. There are 17 residues in the CDR3. The chain's CDR3 is CASKGTGLAGEQETQYF. For the CDR3, the DNA is TGCGCCAGCAAGGGGACCGGACTAGCGGGAGAACAAGAGACCCAGTACTTC.

In its sample, this clonotype was seen a few times. The chain links TRBV20-1 to TRBJ2-6, with D perhaps matching TRBD2 (6 bases). CDR1 is DFQATT, CDR2 SNEGSKA, per germline (reference sequence). The ends were cut back, 1 base at V and 4 bases at J, with 17 bases in the middle. CDR3 length: 17 amino acids. The CDR3, as DNA: TGCAGTGCTAGAGGCTCGCTAGGGGCGGGAGGGGCCAACGTCCTGACTTTC. Translation: CSARGSLGAGGANVLTF.

The genes are TRBV19 and TRBJ2-7, with a weak D call TRBD2 (6 bases). Germline V gene sequence: CDR1 LNHDA, CDR2 SQIVND (reference sequence). V was pared by 4 bases and J by 0 bases, with 10 bases between. This CDR3 comprises 14 residues. This CDR3 reads CASSTAGNSYEQYF. The DNA for the CDR3 is TGTGCCAGTAGTACGGCGGGGAACTCCTACGAGCAGTACTTC.

Many counts were recorded for this clonotype. The genes are TRBV24-1 and TRBJ1-2; no reliable D call. The V end was cut by 3 bases, the J end by 7 bases, with 11 bases between. The CDR3 is 13 residues long. Germline values: CDR1 KGHDR, CDR2 SFDVKD. CDR3 sequence reads: CATSDSEFGGYTF. CDR3 in DNA: TGTGCCACCAGTGATAGTGAATTTGGTGGCTACACCTTC.

Ten or more counts support this clonotype. The chain joins TRBV15 to TRBJ2-5; maybe TRBD2 (7 bases). The CDR3 extends over 16 amino acids. V dropped 6 bases and J dropped 1 base, with 18 bases sitting between them. Germline CDR1 is LNHNV and CDR2 is YYDKDF (reference sequence). CDR3 in amino acids: CATRGLGGGPQETQYF. The CDR3 DNA reads TGTGCCACCAGGGGTTTAGGCGGGGGCCCCCAAGAGACCCAGTACTTC.

The chain links TRBV7-2 to TRBJ1-2; the D is unclear. Germline V lookup: CDR1 SGHTA, CDR2 FQGNSA. The CDR3 runs 14 residues. V lost 0 bases to trimming and J lost 0 bases, with 5 bases between them. CDR3 residues: CASSLAGTNYGYTF. The CDR3 DNA is TGTGCCAGCAGCTTAGCGGGGACTAACTATGGCTACACCTTC.

This clonotype was detected ten times or more. The V gene is TRBV9, the J gene TRBJ1-1, with 8 bases matching TRBD1. This CDR3 is built from 15 residues. Per the germline V gene, CDR1 is SGDLS and CDR2 is YYNGEE. Trimming cost V 4 bases and J 3 bases; bases outside gene matches: 8. CDR3 sequence (DNA): TGTGCCAGCAGCTACAGTGGACAGGGAGACACTGAAGCTTTCTTT. This sequence encodes CASSYSGQGDTEAFF.

This clonotype was picked up one time. The V call is TRBV19, the J call TRBJ2-5; TRBD2 might be the D (5 bases). This CDR3 is 13 amino acids long. V was trimmed by 5 bases and J by 4 bases, leaving 11 bases between them. CDR1 is LNHDA and CDR2 is SQIVND in the germline V gene (reference sequence). CDR3 residues: CASSADSVETQYF. CDR3 coding DNA: TGTGCCAGTAGTGCGGACTCAGTAGAGACCCAGTACTTC.

At least ten counts were recorded for this clonotype. This sequence joins TRBV9 and TRBJ1-1; D ambiguous. There are 14 residues in the CDR3. Deletions cut 0 bases from V and 0 bases from J, with 6 bases between. Germline V lookup: CDR1 SGDLS, CDR2 YYNGEE. DNA of the CDR3: TGTGCCAGCAGCGTAGGTACTATGAACACTGAAGCTTTCTTT. It specifies CASSVGTMNTEAFF.

With respect to this clonotype: Given a much more abundant clone one base away, this may be a read error. Given the absence of the conserved phenylalanine or tryptophan at the CDR3 end, a read error is likely. This chain links TRBV6-1 with TRBJ2-7, with 11 bases lining up with TRBD1. CDR1 and CDR2 from the germline V gene are MNHNS and SASEGT. The CDR3 has 14 residues. Germline trimming cut 4 bases from V and 7 bases from J; bases unmatched to any gene: 6. The CDR3 DNA reads TGTGCCAGCAGTGTTTGGGACAGGGGGGTTGAGCAGTACTAC. Protein: CASSVWDRGVEQYY.

This clonotype was recorded at least ten times. The rearrangement uses TRBV20-1 and TRBJ2-1; 10 bases are shared with TRBD2. Germline CDR1 reads DFQATT; CDR2 reads SNEGSKA (reference sequence). Trimming cost V 2 bases and J 2 bases; bases outside gene matches: 18. The CDR3 is 20 amino acids. The DNA for the CDR3 is TGCAGTGCTAGACCGTACCGTGGACAGGGTACTAGCGGGACCTACAATGAGCAGTTCTTC. Encoded protein: CSARPYRGQGTSGTYNEQFF.

This clonotype has a count of ten or more. The chain combines TRBV6-1 with TRBJ2-3; 8 bases fit TRBD2. The CDR3 length is 15 residues. CDR1 and CDR2 (germline): MNHNS, SASEGT. The trim removed 1 base at V and 6 bases at J, leaving 6 bases unmatched. The CDR3 sequence: CASSEGGRPHDTQYF. DNA for the CDR3: TGTGCCAGCAGTGAAGGCGGGAGGCCACACGATACGCAGTATTTT.

This chain connects TRBV15 to TRBJ2-6, with D possibly matching TRBD2 (5 bases). CDR3 length equals 15 residues. Germline CDR1 and CDR2: LNHNV and YYDKDF (reference sequence). V lost 4 bases and J 3 bases, leaving 10 bases between the germline ends. The CDR3 loop reads CATSTYAGGANVLTF. CDR3 DNA: TGTGCCACCAGCACCTACGCGGGTGGGGCCAACGTCCTGACTTTC. The variable domain in full, with the rest retrieved from reference TRBV15 and TRBJ2-6, is DAMVIQNPRYQVTQFGKPVTLSCSQTLNHNVMYWYQQKSSQAPKLLFHYYDKDFNNEADTPDNFQSRRPNTSFCFLDIRSPGLGDTAMYLCATSTYAGGANVLTFGAGSRLTVL.

In this sample, this clonotype turned up a few times. This rearrangement joins TRBV27 to TRBJ2-7; D not resolved. The CDR3 extends over 14 amino acids. Per germline, CDR1 MNHEY and CDR2 SMNVEV (reference sequence). V shed 4 bases and J shed 7 bases, with 17 bases lying between them. Here the CDR3 DNA reads TGTGCCAGCAGTTCGCCGAGTTGGTCTACGGAGCAGTACTTC. It translates to CASSSPSWSTEQYF.

This clonotype was recorded a few times. A clone one base away is much larger, so this may be a read error. DNA for the CDR3: TGCGTCAGTCTGAAGTCAGGTACTAGCACAGATACGCAGTATTTT. Translating it yields CVSLKSGTSTDTQYF. V gene TRBV5-1 combines with J gene TRBJ2-3; D gene unclear. CDR1 and CDR2 from the germline V gene are SGHRS and YFSETQ. The CDR3 contains 15 residues.

The rearrangement links TRBV24-1 to TRBJ1-6; D unclear. Germline loops: CDR1 KGHDR, CDR2 SFDVKD. Trimming took 4 bases from V and 10 from J, leaving 13 bases between them. CDR3 length: 14 residues. CDR3 in DNA: TGTGCCACCAGTGAAGGACGGGAGGTCTCACCCCTCCACTTT. Protein product: CATSEGREVSPLHF.

This clonotype was seen repeatedly, ten times or more. The J gene is TRBJ2-7, the V gene TRBV20-1, with 7 bases lining up with TRBD1. V lost 3 bases to trimming and J lost 2 bases; unmatched junction nucleotides: 10. Germline CDR1 DFQATT, CDR2 SNEGSKA (reference sequence). The CDR3 has 15 residues. The CDR3 sequence is CSARELTGPAYEQYF. In DNA, the CDR3 is TGCAGTGCTAGGGAACTGACAGGGCCGGCCTACGAGCAGTACTTC.

This clonotype has a count of ten or more. The chain has TRBV2 and TRBJ2-2, with D possibly TRBD2 on 7 matching bases. The CDR3 consists of 16 residues. The V end was cut by 7 bases, the J end by 4 bases, with 19 bases between. The germline gives CDR1 SNHLY, CDR2 FYNNEI. The DNA of the CDR3 is TGTGCCAGCAACCCACTCGGGGGGCTTCGCACCGGGGAGCTGTTTTTT. It encodes CASNPLGGLRTGELFF.

The chain combines TRBV7-3 with TRBJ1-1; D uncertain. The ends were cut back, 2 bases at V and 6 bases at J, with 10 bases in the middle. The CDR3 is 13 amino acids. In germline, CDR1 is SGHTA, CDR2 FQGTGA. This chain's CDR3 is CASSLLLDSEAFF. In nucleotides, the CDR3 is TGTGCCAGCAGCTTACTCCTAGATTCTGAAGCTTTCTTT. The variable domain in full, with the rest retrieved from reference TRBV7-3 and TRBJ1-1, is GAGVSQTPSNKVTEKGKYVELRCDPISGHTALYWYRQSLGQGPEFLIYFQGTGAADDSGLPNDRFFAVRPEGSVSTLKIQRTERGDSAVYLCASSLLLDSEAFFGQGTRLTVV.

This clonotype has ten or more counts. V usage is TRBV5-6 and J usage is TRBJ2-1, with 11 bases aligning to TRBD2. Germline lookup yields CDR1 SGHDT and CDR2 YYEEEE. CDR3 size: 18 residues. V trimming: 1 base; J trimming: 5 bases; junction bases outside the gene matches: 11. The CDR3 sequence: CASSLLSTSGRRDNEQFF. The CDR3 DNA follows: TGTGCCAGCAGCTTGTTGTCCACTAGCGGGAGAAGGGACAATGAGCAGTTCTTC.

The chain employs TRBV12-3 or TRBV12-4 and TRBJ2-7, with D maybe TRBD1 (6 bases). Trimming cost V 4 bases and J 3 bases, with 19 bases left between them. The CDR3 spans 16 residues. The CDR3 loop is CASSYSQGLLNYEQYF. CDR3 in DNA: TGTGCCAGCAGTTACTCGCAGGGGTTACTGAACTACGAGCAGTACTTC.

The chain carries TRBV24-1 and TRBJ2-7; 12 nucleotides line up with TRBD1. After removal of 4 bases from V and 2 bases from J, the junction contained 5 bases not matched to a gene. The CDR3 sequence is 16 residues long. The germline V gene encodes CDR1 KGHDR and CDR2 SFDVKD. Here the CDR3 DNA reads TGTGCCACCAGTGAGTCCGGGACAGGGGGCACCTACGAGCAGTACTTC. This encodes CATSESGTGGTYEQYF.

The V gene is TRBV19, the J gene TRBJ2-7; the match to TRBD1 covers 9 bases. The CDR3 is 15 amino acids. With V trimmed by 5 bases and J by 0 bases, 5 bases remained unmatched. The V gene's germline CDR1 is LNHDA and CDR2 SQIVND (reference sequence). CDR3 in amino acids: CASSLWTGASYEQYF. The CDR3 DNA follows: TGTGCCAGTAGTCTCTGGACAGGGGCCTCCTACGAGCAGTACTTC.

The V call is TRBV20-1, the J call TRBJ1-6; 8 bases are a match to TRBD1. The CDR3 runs to 14 residues. The V segment lost 6 bases and the J segment 8 bases; nucleotides outside the gene matches: 9. The germline CDR1 and CDR2 sequences are DFQATT and SNEGSKA (reference sequence). The CDR3 spells CSAKTGQGYSPLHF. The CDR3 region has the DNA TGCAGTGCAAAGACAGGACAGGGTTATTCACCCCTCCACTTT.